Listed below are T cell receptor beta chains from one sample, sequenced in a study of blood T cell repertoires in COVID-19. Profiled with immunoSEQ multiplex PCR; TCRdb holds only in-frame clones, not every one. The sample lists roughly 150,000 clones; around 85% were seen once. The sample taken for sequencing was peripheral blood. These receptors were taken from a man older than 75 with COVID-19, enrolled during active disease. Each CDR3 is given with its conserved first and last residue. The order of the fields is V gene, CDR3 protein.

TRBV28,CASSLTGPRAGELFF
TRBV2,CASKPGAGGYTEAFF
TRBV9,CASSVGGGSYEQFF
TRBV5-1,CASSSSGAQDTQYF
TRBV5-5,CASSSRRVTGSNQPQHF
TRBV3-1/TRBV3-2,CASSQVSGGSEAFF
TRBV18,CASSPSYGLANYGYTF
TRBV2,CASRRTSGATDTQYF
TRBV5-1,CASSLGSGDEQYF
TRBV6-6,CASSQESKTGQGSKEQYF
TRBV5-4,CASSFGVAGDTQYF
TRBV5-4,CASSPDPGTLQETQYF
TRBV19,CASSIEVLRGYNSPLHF
TRBV6-5,CASSRRDTPEAFF
TRBV29-1,CSVGPQGGTNEKLFF
TRBV13,CASSLFLIAGGPKGTDTQYF
TRBV11-3,CASSARQFTDTQYF
TRBV7-9,CASSLGPGQGSLNQPQHF
TRBV6-4,CASSDQSTDTQYF
TRBV19,CASSIGLQGTSGYTF
TRBV5-1,CASSFGQEETQYF
TRBV19,CASSRGQDLFGELFF
TRBV2,CASSALTGTGNIQYF
TRBV7-6,CASSYRGRLGVDEQFF